Listed here is a single T cell receptor beta chain. Germline CDR1 SGHRS, CDR2 YFSETQ. The CDR3 sequence is 14 residues long. J was trimmed by 4 bases and V by 3 bases; bases with no gene match: 4. The sample belongs to a study of T cell changes during pregnancy in multiple sclerosis. Sequencing used immunoSEQ multiplex PCR; TCRdb keeps in-frame clones, though not all of them. This sample has about 110,000 clones, with approximately 91% found just once. V usage is TRBV5-1 and J usage is TRBJ1-5, with 7 positions matching TRBD1. The input for sequencing was peripheral blood, taken after pregnancy. The origin of this receptor is a female donor with multiple sclerosis, enrolled in a pregnancy study. The CDR3 is CASSSGTENQPQHF. The CDR3 region has the DNA TGCGCCAGCAGCTCCGGGACAGAAAATCAGCCCCAGCATTTT.